A selection of T cell receptor beta chains follows, all from one sample in a study of T-cell reconstitution after alpha-beta-depleted transplantation in children. TCRdb passed the PCR reads through MiXCR, listing each CDR3 protein once. The sample has 250,000 to 400,000 distinct CDR3 sequences, 23% seen once. This specimen was PBMCs, mostly from graft donor cells, taken 180 days after TCRalphabeta/CD19-depleted stem cell transplant. The receptors were sampled from a male patient aged 5 to 17 who had a stem cell transplant for acute lymphoblastic leukemia, so the T cells may come from the graft donor. The CDR3 runs from the conserved cysteine through the conserved F or W. D genes are given only for firm matches. Clone size, where shown, is once, few, many, or a class for clones that have expanded.

>NA|TRBJ2-3|NA|14|TRBV5-1
TGCGCCAGCAGCTGGGGGGGGCGGACAGATACGCAGTATTTT
CASSWGGRTDTQYF
>NA|TRBJ1-1|NA|13|TRBV24-1
TGTGCCACCAGTGATTTGGGGGACAATGAAGCTTTCTTT
CATSDLGDNEAFF
>NA|TRBJ1-2|NA|12|TRBV11-2
TGTGCCAGCAGCTTAAATTCGGCTGGCTACACCTTC
CASSLNSAGYTF
>NA|TRBJ1-1|few|12|TRBV29-1
TGCAGCGTATACAGGGTGAACACTGAAGCTTTCTTT
CSVYRVNTEAFF
>TRBD2|TRBJ2-1|few|15|TRBV6-5
TGTGCCAGCAGTTACTCGACTAGCGGATTCAATGAGCAGTTCTTC
CASSYSTSGFNEQFF
>TRBD1|TRBJ2-6|NA|16|TRBV7-3
TGTGCCAGTGGGGACAGGACCCCATCTGGGGCCAACGTCCTGACTTTC
CASGDRTPSGANVLTF
>TRBD2|TRBJ2-3|many|14|TRBV5-1
TGCGCCAGCATGACTAGCGGGAGTTTAGATACGCAGTATTTT
CASMTSGSLDTQYF
>TRBD2|TRBJ2-2|once|17|TRBV4-1
TGCGCCAGCAGCCGACACTTACTAGCGGATCTCACCGGGGAGCTGTTTTTT
CASSRHLLADLTGELFF
>NA|TRBJ2-1|NA|16|TRBV6-5
TGTGCCAGCAGTTACTCAGGGGGAGGGCCGCACAATGAGCAGTTCTTC
CASSYSGGGPHNEQFF
>TRBD2|TRBJ2-7|few|14|TRBV4-1
TGCGCCAGCAGCCATGTGGGAGGGCGCCCAGAGCAGTACTTC
CASSHVGGRPEQYF
>TRBD1|TRBJ2-5|NA|13|TRBV7-9
TGTGCCAGCGGAGACAGGGGCTGGGAGACCCAGTACTTC
CASGDRGWETQYF
>TRBD2|TRBJ2-7|few|16|TRBV4-1
TGCGCCAGCAGCCAGGGGCGACTAGCGGGAGGCTACGAGCAGTACTTC
CASSQGRLAGGYEQYF
>NA|TRBJ2-1|few|13|TRBV6-2/TRBV6-3
TGTGCCAGCAGTTACTCTCAGGGCAATGAGCAGTTCTTC
CASSYSQGNEQFF
>TRBD1|TRBJ1-3|NA|18|TRBV11-2
TGTGCCAGCAGTCTGTGGGGGCACGGACAGGGGTCTGGAAACACCATATATTTT
CASSLWGHGQGSGNTIYF
>TRBD2|TRBJ2-5|few|17|TRBV4-1
TGCGCCAGCAGCCAATCGGGACTAGCGGGCTACCAAGAGACCCAGTACTTC
CASSQSGLAGYQETQYF
>NA|TRBJ2-6|NA|18|TRBV11-2
TGTGCCAGCAGCTTAGATAGCTATTATGGCTCTGGGGCCAACGTCCTGACTTTC
CASSLDSYYGSGANVLTF
>NA|TRBJ2-1|many|18|TRBV4-1
TGCGCCAGCAGCCCACAGGGCGCCGGATCCGTGACCTACAATGAGCAGTTCTTC
CASSPQGAGSVTYNEQFF
>NA|TRBJ2-5|NA|17|TRBV5-1
TGCGCCAGCAGCCGGAGTGAGGGCTCCCAGAGTGGAGAGACCCAGTACTTC
CASSRSEGSQSGETQYF
>NA|TRBJ2-5|few|12|TRBV4-1
TGCGCCAGCAGCCAAGACGTAGAGACCCAGTACTTC
CASSQDVETQYF
>NA|TRBJ2-2|NA|13|TRBV7-3
TGTGCCAGCAGAATTGGGAACACCGGGGAGCTGTTTTTT
CASRIGNTGELFF
>TRBD1|TRBJ2-7|many|14|TRBV20-1
TGCAGTGCTAGAGATTGGGACAGGCTTCGCGAGCAGTACTTC
CSARDWDRLREQYF
>NA|TRBJ2-7|many|14|TRBV3-1
TGTGCCAGCAGCCAAGACAGGGGGGCTGTCGAGCAGTACTTC
CASSQDRGAVEQYF
>NA|TRBJ1-4|many|13|TRBV5-1
TGCGCCAGCAGCTTGCATACGGGGGAAAAACTGTTTTTT
CASSLHTGEKLFF
>TRBD2|TRBJ2-1|NA|18|TRBV7-3
TGTGCCAGCAGCCCTAGAACTAGCGGGAGATCGAACTACAATGAGCAGTTCTTC
CASSPRTSGRSNYNEQFF
>TRBD2|TRBJ2-1|NA|15|TRBV25-1
TGTGCCAGCAGTGGGGGAGCGGGAGGGTGGAATGAGCAGTTCTTC
CASSGGAGGWNEQFF
>TRBD1|TRBJ1-2|NA|16|TRBV3-1
TGTGCCAGCAGCCCCGGAAAGGACAGGAATGGGTATGGCTACACCTTC
CASSPGKDRNGYGYTF